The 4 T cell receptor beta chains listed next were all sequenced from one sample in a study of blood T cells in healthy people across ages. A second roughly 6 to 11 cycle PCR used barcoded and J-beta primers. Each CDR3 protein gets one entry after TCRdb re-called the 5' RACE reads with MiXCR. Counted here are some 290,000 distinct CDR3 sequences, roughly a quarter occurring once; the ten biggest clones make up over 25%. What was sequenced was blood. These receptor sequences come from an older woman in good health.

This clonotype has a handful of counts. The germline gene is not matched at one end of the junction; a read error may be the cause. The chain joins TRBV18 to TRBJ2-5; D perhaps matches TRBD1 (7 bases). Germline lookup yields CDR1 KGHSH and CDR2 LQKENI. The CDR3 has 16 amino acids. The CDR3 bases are TGCGCCAGCTCACCACCCGGAAACAGGGGAGGAGAGACCCAGTACTTC. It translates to CASSPPGNRGGETQYF.

CDR3 protein: CASSIGSSYNSPLHF. CDR3 sequence (DNA): TGTGCCAGTAGTATCGGGAGCTCCTATAATTCACCCCTCCACTTT. The chain links TRBV19 to TRBJ1-6; unclear D gene. The germline gives CDR1 LNHDA, CDR2 SQIVND (reference sequence). The ends were cut back, 3 bases at V and 0 bases at J, with 6 bases in the middle. This CDR3 has 15 amino acids.

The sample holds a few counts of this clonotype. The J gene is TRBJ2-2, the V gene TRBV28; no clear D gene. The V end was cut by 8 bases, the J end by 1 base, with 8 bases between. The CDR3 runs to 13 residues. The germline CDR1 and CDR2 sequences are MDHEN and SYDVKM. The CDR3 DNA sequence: TGTGCCAGCCTATACCAGAACACCGGGGAGCTGTTTTTT. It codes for CASLYQNTGELFF.

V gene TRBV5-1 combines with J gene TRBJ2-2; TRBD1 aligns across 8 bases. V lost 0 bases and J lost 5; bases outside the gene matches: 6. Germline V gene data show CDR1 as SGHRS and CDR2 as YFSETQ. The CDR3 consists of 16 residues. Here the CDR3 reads CASSLGLDRVTGELFF. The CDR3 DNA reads TGCGCCAGCAGCTTGGGGCTGGACAGGGTGACCGGGGAGCTGTTTTTT. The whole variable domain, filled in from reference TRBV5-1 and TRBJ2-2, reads KAGVTQTPRYLIKTRGQQVTLSCSPISGHRSVSWYQQTPGQGLQFLFEYFSETQRNKGNFPGRFSGRQFSNSRSEMNVSTLELGDSALYLCASSLGLDRVTGELFFGEGSRLTVL.